A single T cell receptor (beta chain) is shown here with its context. Its antigen remains unidentified. The source of the sample is a study of shared clonotypes between healthy human individuals. This table comes from immunoSEQ multiplex PCR, and its TCRdb copy is limited to in-frame clones, with some not included. This sample has around 1.9 million clones, with approximately 94% found just once. General study results and limits: At large depth, rarefaction still showed sorted-subset sequencing to be incomplete. On the whole, naive subsets had larger estimated richness than memory subsets had.

Naive CD8 isolation took CD45RO-negative cells positively selected for CCR7 and excluded terminally differentiated effector memory CD45RA+ cells. The CDR3 is 14 residues long. The germline CDR1 and CDR2 sequences are MDHEN and SYDVKM. V gave up 3 bases and J gave up 7 bases; unmatched junction bases: 7. The TCR originated in a man between 18 and 35 years old in good health. Some clones in this sample may be carry-over from other donors' samples. Sequencing used naive CD8+ T cells from PBMCs. The chain couples TRBV28 to TRBJ1-2, with 8 nucleotides matching TRBD1. This chain's CDR3 is CASSFGSGGSGYTF. The CDR3 nucleotides are TGTGCCAGCAGTTTCGGGTCAGGGGGCTCTGGCTACACCTTC.